Listed here are 23 T cell receptor beta chains from one sample, sequenced in a study of blood T cell repertoires in COVID-19. TCRdb's copy holds only in-frame clones and misses some; the assay was immunoSEQ multiplex PCR. The table lists 200,000 or so clones, more than 70% of them singletons. Sequencing was performed on peripheral blood. The receptors derive from an older woman with acute or convalescent COVID-19.

V and J are TRBV7-3 and TRBJ2-5; tentative D call: TRBD1 (6 bases). V dropped 3 bases and J dropped 2 bases, with 13 bases sitting between them. The CDR3 loop spans 15 amino acids. CDR1 is SGHTA and CDR2 is FQGTGA in the germline V gene. Here the CDR3 DNA reads TGTGCCAGCAGCTTTGGGCAGGGGCGGCAAGAGACCCAGTACTTC. This sequence encodes CASSFGQGRQETQYF.

This rearrangement joins TRBV5-1 to TRBJ2-7, with D perhaps matching TRBD1 (6 bases). The CDR3 consists of 17 residues. CDR1 SGHRS and CDR2 YFSETQ come from the germline V gene. V was clipped by 3 bases and J by 0 bases, with 19 bases between them. The DNA for the CDR3 is TGCGCCAGCAGCTGGGGTACCGGGACAAGAAGCTCCTACGAGCAGTACTTC. This encodes CASSWGTGTRSSYEQYF.

This clone was observed a handful of times. The chain links TRBV24-1 to TRBJ2-1; D unclear. The V gene lost 8 bases and the J gene lost 1 base, with 11 bases spanning the gap. Germline V CDR1 and CDR2: KGHDR, SFDVKD. The CDR3 loop spans 14 amino acids. The CDR3 coding sequence is TGTGCCACCAATACGGGTGGGTCCTACAATGAGCAGTTCTTC. As protein: CATNTGGSYNEQFF.

This chain uses TRBV9 with TRBJ1-6; D gene uncertain. The germline gives CDR1 SGDLS, CDR2 YYNGEE. This CDR3 is 16 amino acids long. Trimming pared 1 base from V and 0 bases from J, leaving 8 bases between. CDR3 region: CASSVNPSSYNSPLHF. CDR3 in DNA: TGTGCCAGCAGCGTAAACCCGAGCTCCTATAATTCACCCCTCCACTTT.

This sequence joins TRBV11-2 and TRBJ2-4, with TRBD1 as a possible D gene (5 bases). With 6 bases removed from V and 8 bases from J, the gap between germline ends came to 14 bases. CDR3 size: 13 residues. Germline CDR1 is SGHAT and CDR2 is FQNNGV. DNA for the CDR3: TGTGCCAGCAGGGAGACAGAGAGAGACATTCAGTACTTC. This gives the protein CASRETERDIQYF.

V usage is TRBV7-3 and J usage is TRBJ2-3; perhaps TRBD2 as D (6 bases). Trimming removed 5 bases from V and 1 base from J, with 13 bases in between. Germline assignment: CDR1 SGHTA and CDR2 FQGTGA. CDR3 length: 15 residues. CDR3 sequence (DNA): TGTGCCAGCAGCCTAATACCGGGGGGCACAGATACGCAGTATTTT. Translating it yields CASSLIPGGTDTQYF. The full variable domain, rest sourced from reference TRBV7-3 and TRBJ2-3, is GAGVSQTPSNKVTEKGKYVELRCDPISGHTALYWYRQSLGQGPEFLIYFQGTGAADDSGLPNDRFFAVRPEGSVSTLKIQRTERGDSAVYLCASSLIPGGTDTQYFGPGTRLTVL.

The chain combines TRBV6-5 with TRBJ2-1; D is perhaps TRBD2 (7 bases). The CDR3 runs to 15 residues. The V gene lost 6 bases and the J gene lost 1 base, with 13 bases spanning the gap. The germline CDR1 and CDR2 sequences are MNHEY and SVGAGI. The CDR3 region is CASSPGRGSYNEQFF. DNA for the CDR3: TGTGCCAGCAGCCCAGGGAGGGGGTCCTACAATGAGCAGTTCTTC.

At least ten counts were recorded for this clone. V gene TRBV12-3 or TRBV12-4 combines with J gene TRBJ2-3, with 8 positions matching TRBD1. Unmatched junction bases numbered 3, after V lost 9 bases and J lost 1 base. This CDR3 has 13 residues. The CDR3 region is CASDRGGTDTQYF. The DNA for the CDR3 is TGTGCCAGTGACAGGGGAGGCACAGATACGCAGTATTTT.

This clone has a single count. The chain uses TRBV5-6 and TRBJ1-5; 8 nucleotides match TRBD1. The V gene end was trimmed by 4 bases and the J gene end by 3 bases; junction bases not matched to a gene: 9. Germline V gives CDR1 SGHDT, CDR2 YYEEEE. The CDR3 contains 16 residues. The DNA of the CDR3 is TGTGCCAGCAGCCTCAGGACAGGGAGCCCCAATCAGCCCCAGCATTTT. As protein: CASSLRTGSPNQPQHF.

This clone has only a few counts. The chain employs TRBV2 and TRBJ1-2; D is possibly TRBD1 (6 bases). V was shortened by 10 bases and J by 2 bases, with 14 bases between the two germline ends. Per the germline V gene, CDR1 is SNHLY and CDR2 is FYNNEI. The CDR3 is 13 residues long. In DNA form, the CDR3 reads TGTGCCAACCACAGGGCACCAAACTATGGCTACACCTTC. It is translated as CANHRAPNYGYTF.

The chain uses TRBV10-3 and TRBJ2-1; a weak D match, TRBD1 (6 bases). V dropped 6 bases and J dropped 0 bases, with 12 bases sitting between them. The CDR3 has 15 amino acids. CDR1 ENHRY and CDR2 SYGVKD come from the germline V gene. The CDR3 bases are TGTGCCATCAGCCACGGACAGAGCTCCTACAATGAGCAGTTCTTC. It translates to CAISHGQSSYNEQFF.

The rearrangement joins TRBV5-4 to TRBJ2-1; 10 bases are shared with TRBD2. This CDR3 region has 16 residues. V lost 4 bases and J lost 7; bases outside the gene matches: 11. Germline V lookup: CDR1 SGHNT, CDR2 YYREEE (reference sequence). The CDR3 protein is CASSGPGLARENEQFF. As DNA, the CDR3 is TGTGCCAGCAGCGGACCGGGACTAGCGCGAGAAAATGAGCAGTTCTTC.

CDR3 region: CASSVALATNEKLFF. CDR3 DNA sequence: TGTGCCAGCAGCGTAGCCCTCGCAACTAATGAAAAACTGTTTTTT. This chain joins TRBV9 and TRBJ1-4; D is unresolved. The V end lost 0 bases, the J end lost 0 bases, and 6 bases lay between the germline ends. The CDR3 runs to 15 residues. Germline lookup yields CDR1 SGDLS and CDR2 YYNGEE.

The chain is built from TRBV15 and TRBJ2-5; 7 bases are shared with TRBD2. J lost 2 bases, V lost 5 bases, and 5 bases had no gene match. From germline, CDR1 is LNHNV and CDR2 YYDKDF (reference sequence). The CDR3 runs to 14 residues. The CDR3 loop reads CATSGGSYQETQYF. DNA of the CDR3: TGTGCCACCAGCGGCGGGAGTTATCAAGAGACCCAGTACTTC.

The CDR3 region has the DNA TGTGCCAGCAGCGGGTACCGGACAGGGAGGGACGAGCAGTACTTC. This sequence encodes CASSGYRTGRDEQYF. The chain is built from TRBV3-1 (or the pseudogene TRBV3-2) and TRBJ2-7, with a possible D match to TRBD1 (8 bases). The CDR3 runs 15 residues. CDR1 is LGHDT and CDR2 is YNNKEL in the germline V gene (reference sequence). The V and J ends lost 5 bases and 5 bases respectively, with 19 bases between them.

This clone was counted once. This sequence joins TRBV30 and TRBJ1-2; D remains ambiguous. The germline V gene encodes CDR1 GTSNPN and CDR2 SVGIG (reference sequence). CDR3 length equals 16 residues. The germline V and J ends were trimmed by 3 bases and 1 base, with 18 bases remaining between them. CDR3 DNA: TGTGCCTGGAGGACAATCGGAACACCAGATAACTATGGCTACACCTTC. It encodes CAWRTIGTPDNYGYTF. The entire variable domain, with the rest obtained from reference TRBV30 and TRBJ1-2, is as follows: SQTIHQWPATLVQPVGSPLSLECTVEGTSNPNLYWYRQAAGRGLQLLFYSVGIGQISSEVPQNLSASRPQDRQFILSSKKLLLSDSGFYLCAWRTIGTPDNYGYTFGSGTRLTVV.

Only a few counts were recorded for this clone. CDR3: CASSDGTAGSPLHF. The CDR3 nucleotides read TGTGCCAGCAGTGACGGGACAGCGGGTTCACCCCTCCACTTT. This sequence joins TRBV6-4 and TRBJ1-6; 7 bases align to TRBD1. CDR3 size: 14 residues. The germline V gene has CDR1 MRHNA and CDR2 SNTAGT. V gave up 2 bases and J gave up 9 bases; unmatched junction bases: 4.

As regards this clone: Other DNA sequences in this specimen translate into the identical CDR3. The rearrangement links TRBV30 to TRBJ1-5; tentative D call: TRBD1 (5 bases). The V gene's germline CDR1 is GTSNPN and CDR2 SVGIG (reference sequence). The CDR3 spans 14 residues. V was clipped by 0 bases and J by 4 bases, with 10 bases between them. The CDR3 DNA is TGTGCCTGGAGTGTTGGGGCAGTGAATCAGCCCCAGCATTTT. Residues: CAWSVGAVNQPQHF.

The CDR3 DNA is TGTGCCAGCAGCAAAGAGGACGGGGGGAACTATGGCTACACCTTC. Translation: CASSKEDGGNYGYTF. The chain employs TRBV21-1 and TRBJ1-2. TRBV21-1 represents a pseudogene. The CDR3 runs to 15 residues.

This chain uses TRBV5-4 with TRBJ1-1; no firm D call. The CDR3 totals 14 residues. V was clipped by 2 bases and J by 4 bases, with 12 bases between them. CDR1 is SGHNT, CDR2 YYREEE, per germline (reference sequence). CDR3 sequence (DNA): TGTGCCAGCAGCTTTGTGAAGCAAAGCACTGAAGCTTTCTTT. Protein sequence: CASSFVKQSTEAFF.

J is TRBJ2-7 and V is TRBV7-2; TRBD2 matches 10 bases. The germline V gene encodes CDR1 SGHTA and CDR2 FQGNSA. The V and J ends lost 6 bases and 2 bases, in that order; junction bases with no gene match: 7. The CDR3 is made up of 15 amino acids. The CDR3 sequence is CASRDQGLAAYEQYF. The DNA of the CDR3 is TGTGCCAGCAGGGACCAAGGACTAGCGGCCTACGAGCAGTACTTC.

The sample holds one count of this clone. This chain joins TRBV2 and TRBJ1-2; 8 positions agree with TRBD1. The CDR3 extends over 16 amino acids. Germline V gene sequence: CDR1 SNHLY, CDR2 FYNNEI. J was trimmed by 0 bases and V by 5 bases; bases with no gene match: 8. The CDR3 DNA follows: TGTGCCAGCAGTCCCCGGACAGGGAACACTAACTATGGCTACACCTTC. Translation: CASSPRTGNTNYGYTF.

This rearrangement joins TRBV28 to TRBJ1-3; D is ambiguous. CDR1 and CDR2 (germline): MDHEN, SYDVKM. CDR3 length equals 13 residues. The CDR3 sequence: CVTFRGSGNTIYF. The CDR3 bases are TGTGTCACATTCCGGGGCTCTGGAAACACCATATATTTT. Looking up the rest from reference TRBV28 and TRBJ1-3 gives the full variable domain: DVKVTQSSRYLVKRTGEKVFLECVQDMDHENMFWYRQDPGLGLRLIYFSYDVKMKEKGDIPEGYSVSREKKERFSLILESASTNQTSMYLCVTFRGSGNTIYFGEGSWLTVV.